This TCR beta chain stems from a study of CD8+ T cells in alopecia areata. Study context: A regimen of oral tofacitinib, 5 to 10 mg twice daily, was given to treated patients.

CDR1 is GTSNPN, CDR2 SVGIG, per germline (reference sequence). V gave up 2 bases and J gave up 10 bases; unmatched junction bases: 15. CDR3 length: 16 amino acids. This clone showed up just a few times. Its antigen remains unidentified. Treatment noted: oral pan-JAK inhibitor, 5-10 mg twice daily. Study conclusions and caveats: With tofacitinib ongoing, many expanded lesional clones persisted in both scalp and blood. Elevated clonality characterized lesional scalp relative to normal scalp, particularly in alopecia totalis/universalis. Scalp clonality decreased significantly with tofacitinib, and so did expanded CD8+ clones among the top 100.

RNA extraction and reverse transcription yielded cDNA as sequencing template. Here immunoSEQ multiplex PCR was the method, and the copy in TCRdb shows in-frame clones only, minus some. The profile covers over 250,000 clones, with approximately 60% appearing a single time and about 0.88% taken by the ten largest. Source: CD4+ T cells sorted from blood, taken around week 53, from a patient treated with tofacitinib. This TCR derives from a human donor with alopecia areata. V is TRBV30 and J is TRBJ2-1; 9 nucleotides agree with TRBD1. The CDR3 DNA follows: TGTGCCTGGAGTAAAGCCGGGACAGGGCCCTCCGGGGAGCAGTTCTTC. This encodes CAWSKAGTGPSGEQFF. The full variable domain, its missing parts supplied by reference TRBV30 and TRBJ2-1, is SQTIHQWPATLVQPVGSPLSLECTVEGTSNPNLYWYRQAAGRGLQLLFYSVGIGQISSEVPQNLSASRPQDRQFILSSKKLLLSDSGFYLCAWSKAGTGPSGEQFFGPGTRLTVL.